This entry concerns a single T cell receptor (beta chain). Its antigen is not identified. CDR3 length: 12 residues. Germline loops: CDR1 SGHNT, CDR2 YYREEE (reference sequence). Trimming pared 0 bases from V and 6 bases from J, leaving 7 bases between. This entry is derived from a study of cytomegalovirus exposure and HLA in healthy donors. Study-level findings and limits: There were some V segments, including TRBV6-2 and TRBV6-3, excluded as indistinguishable. Using the classifier, cytomegalovirus status was reportedly diagnosed with high specificity and sensitivity.

Primers: 60 Vbeta forward and 13 Jbeta reverse. TCRdb's table, derived via immunoSEQ multiplex PCR, lists solely in-frame clones and lacks some. Recorded for this sample: about 88,000 clones. The receptor comes from a girl between 10 and 17 years old in good health and CMV-seropositive. This chain joins TRBV5-4 and TRBJ2-7; the D gene is possibly TRBD2 (5 bases). The specimen was PBMCs. The CDR3 region has the DNA TGTGCCAGCAGCTTGGCAACTAGCGAGCAGTACTTC. Translated: CASSLATSEQYF.